The 21 T cell receptor beta chains reported below all come from one sample, sequenced in a study of blood T cell repertoires in COVID-19. This table comes from immunoSEQ multiplex PCR, and its TCRdb copy is limited to in-frame clones, with some not included. The sample carries over 300,000 clones, about 89% recorded once. Sequenced: peripheral blood. The receptors were gathered from a man aged 35 to 55 with acute or convalescent COVID-19.

The chain couples TRBV7-9 to TRBJ1-5, with 9 bases matching TRBD1. Trimming took 3 bases from V and 2 from J; bases not matched to a gene: 8. CDR1 and CDR2 from the germline V gene are SEHNR and FQNEAQ (reference sequence). This CDR3 is built from 17 residues. CDR3 DNA: TGTGCCAGCAGCTTGGCGACAGGGGGGTCGGGCAATCAGCCCCAGCATTTT. Amino acid sequence: CASSLATGGSGNQPQHF.

V is TRBV25-1 and J is TRBJ2-7, with 7 bases aligning to TRBD2. Germline V gene data show CDR1 as MGHDK and CDR2 as SYGVNS. The CDR3 contains 14 residues. The trim removed 3 bases at V and 3 bases at J, leaving 5 bases unmatched. This CDR3 reads CASSDLGRGYEQYF. The CDR3 DNA sequence: TGTGCCAGCAGTGATTTAGGGAGGGGCTACGAGCAGTACTTC.

This clone was recorded a few times. CDR3 DNA sequence: TGTGCCAGTAGTCCCCGACAGGGTCCGGACACTGAAGCTTTCTTT. Residues: CASSPRQGPDTEAFF. This sequence joins TRBV19 and TRBJ1-1; 7 nucleotides line up with TRBD1. The V gene's germline CDR1 is LNHDA and CDR2 SQIVND (reference sequence). V lost 5 bases to trimming and J lost 3 bases; unmatched junction nucleotides: 9. This CDR3 is 15 amino acids long.

Only one count was recorded for this clone. The chain employs TRBV6-1 and TRBJ2-1; D is unclear. Trimming removed 0 bases at V and 2 bases at J, with 5 bases between. The length of the CDR3 is 14 residues. Per germline, CDR1 MNHNS and CDR2 SASEGT. The CDR3 DNA reads TGTGCCAGCAGTGAAGCTACAGCCTACAATGAGCAGTTCTTC. Translating gives CASSEATAYNEQFF.

CDR3: CAIERNHVNDMNTEAFF. DNA for the CDR3: TGTGCCATCGAACGTAATCATGTCAATGACATGAACACTGAAGCTTTCTTT. The V and J genes are TRBV3-1 (or the pseudogene TRBV3-2) and TRBJ1-1; D not resolved. The CDR3 extends over 17 amino acids. Trimming took 10 bases from V and 0 from J, leaving 24 bases between them. Germline assignment: CDR1 LGHDT and CDR2 YNNKEL (reference sequence).

This clone was counted once. Written as DNA, the CDR3 is TGTGCCAGTGCGGTGGACAGCGGCACCTACGAGCAGTACTTC. Amino acid sequence: CASAVDSGTYEQYF. J is TRBJ2-7 and V is TRBV19, with D maybe TRBD1 (6 bases). CDR3 length: 14 amino acids. The V end was cut by 8 bases, the J end by 2 bases, with 16 bases between. The germline CDR1 and CDR2 sequences are LNHDA and SQIVND (reference sequence).

This chain joins TRBV5-5 and TRBJ2-2; 7 bases are a match to TRBD1. J gave up 5 bases and V 2 bases, and 9 bases lay outside the gene matches. Germline-derived CDR1 and CDR2 are SGHKS and YYEKEE (reference sequence). The CDR3 extends over 16 amino acids. DNA for the CDR3: TGTGCCAGCAGCTTTTTTAGACAGGGTTCGACCGGGGAGCTGTTTTTT. It codes for CASSFFRQGSTGELFF.

DNA for the CDR3: TGTGCCAGTAGTATAGGAGCGGTGAGAACAGATACGCAGTATTTT. This sequence encodes CASSIGAVRTDTQYF. This chain joins TRBV19 and TRBJ2-3, with a tentative D call TRBD2 (5 bases). The CDR3 is 15 residues long. Trimming removed 1 base from V and 3 bases from J, with 11 bases in between. Germline loops: CDR1 LNHDA, CDR2 SQIVND (reference sequence).

As to this clone: A junction end diverges from the germline sequence, so it may reflect a read error. The CDR3 DNA reads TGCGCCAACAGCTTGGTAACAGGGGGAGATACCGGGGAGCTGTTTTTT. Translating gives CANSLVTGGDTGELFF. The chain recombines TRBV5-1 with TRBJ2-2; 8 positions agree with TRBD1. In germline, CDR1 is SGHRS, CDR2 YFSETQ. The CDR3 is 16 residues long.

The rearrangement uses TRBV19 and TRBJ2-5, with a tentative D call TRBD2 (5 bases). V lost 2 bases and J 4 bases, leaving 11 bases between the germline ends. The CDR3 runs 14 residues. CDR1 and CDR2 (germline): LNHDA, SQIVND (reference sequence). CDR3 protein: CASSISQAGETQYF. CDR3 nucleotide sequence: TGTGCCAGTAGTATAAGCCAGGCGGGAGAGACCCAGTACTTC. Supplemented by reference TRBV19 and TRBJ2-5, the full variable domain reads DGGITQSPKYLFRKEGQNVTLSCEQNLNHDAMYWYRQDPGQGLRLIYYSQIVNDFQKGDIAEGYSVSREKKESFPLTVTSAQKNPTAFYLCASSISQAGETQYFGPGTRLLVL.

Only one count was recorded for this clone. The chain combines TRBV2 with TRBJ2-1; TRBD1 agrees at 11 bases. With V trimmed by 6 bases and J by 12 bases, 7 bases remained unmatched. Germline CDR1 reads SNHLY; CDR2 reads FYNNEI. This CDR3 region has 13 residues. CDR3 nucleotides: TGTGCCAGCAGCGAACCGGGACAGGGGGGGCAGTTCTTC. The encoded protein is CASSEPGQGGQFF.

The J gene is TRBJ2-1, the V gene TRBV9, with no clear D. CDR3 length: 11 residues. V was pared by 4 bases and J by 9 bases, with 8 bases between. CDR1 and CDR2 from the germline V gene are SGDLS and YYNGEE. The CDR3 nucleotides are TGTGCCAGCAGCCTGGGCCTTGAGCAGTTCTTC. Translating it yields CASSLGLEQFF.

This clone was recorded only once. CDR3 coding DNA: TGTGCCAGCAGCCCCCTCTCAGGGCGCTATGGCTACACCTTC. Encoded protein: CASSPLSGRYGYTF. This chain connects TRBV27 to TRBJ1-2, with D perhaps TRBD1 (5 bases). The CDR3 runs 14 residues. Looked up from germline, CDR1 is MNHEY and CDR2 is SMNVEV (reference sequence). The germline V and J ends were trimmed by 6 bases and 4 bases, with 15 bases remaining between them.

The chain is built from TRBV9 and TRBJ2-3; D may be TRBD2 (6 bases). This CDR3 spans 15 amino acids. CDR1 is SGDLS, CDR2 YYNGEE, per germline. The germline V and J ends were trimmed by 0 bases and 6 bases, with 14 bases remaining between them. The CDR3 DNA follows: TGTGCCAGCAGCGTAGGCGGGCGGAGCGGGGATACGCAGTATTTT. Translated: CASSVGGRSGDTQYF.

This chain uses TRBV2 with TRBJ1-5; 8 bases map to TRBD1. In germline, CDR1 is SNHLY, CDR2 FYNNEI. The CDR3 contains 14 residues. J was trimmed by 4 bases and V by 6 bases; bases with no gene match: 5. The CDR3: CASRRQGMNQPQHF. As DNA, the CDR3 is TGTGCCAGCAGGCGACAGGGGATGAATCAGCCCCAGCATTTT.

This chain uses TRBV5-4 with TRBJ2-3; 8 bases fit TRBD2. The CDR3 contains 15 residues. Germline values: CDR1 SGHNT, CDR2 YYREEE (reference sequence). With V trimmed by 0 bases and J by 3 bases, 3 bases remained unmatched. CDR3 DNA sequence: TGTGCCAGCAGCTTGGAGGGCGGGAGGACAGATACGCAGTATTTT. It encodes CASSLEGGRTDTQYF.

The rearrangement joins TRBV10-2 to TRBJ1-2; TRBD1 agrees at 10 bases. From germline, CDR1 is WSHSY and CDR2 SAAADI. This CDR3 comprises 17 residues. J gave up 4 bases and V 0 bases, and 8 bases lay outside the gene matches. Here the CDR3 reads CASSESSGQGVIYGYTF. CDR3 coding DNA: TGCGCCAGCAGTGAGTCGAGTGGACAGGGGGTTATCTATGGCTACACCTTC.

The chain carries TRBV11-2 and TRBJ2-3; 12 nucleotides match TRBD2. Trimming took 6 bases from V and 4 from J; bases not matched to a gene: 5. The CDR3 length is 15 residues. CDR1 SGHAT and CDR2 FQNNGV come from the germline V gene. The CDR3 DNA follows: TGTGCCAGCAGACCCACTAGCGGGAGGCCAGATACGCAGTATTTT. It yields the protein CASRPTSGRPDTQYF. Full variable domain (missing parts from reference TRBV11-2 and TRBJ2-3): EAGVAQSPRYKIIEKRQSVAFWCNPISGHATLYWYQQILGQGPKLLIQFQNNGVVDDSQLPKDRFSAERLKGVDSTLKIQPAKLEDSAVYLCASRPTSGRPDTQYFGPGTRLTVL.

The J gene is TRBJ2-7, the V gene TRBV11-2; 13 nucleotides align to TRBD2. The germline CDR1 and CDR2 sequences are SGHAT and FQNNGV. The ends lost 2 bases at V and 0 bases at J; junction bases unmatched: 4. CDR3 size: 17 residues. CDR3 residues: CASSLRLAGGSSYEQYF. The CDR3 nucleotides are TGTGCCAGCAGCTTAAGACTAGCGGGAGGAAGCTCCTACGAGCAGTACTTC.

The chain couples TRBV7-8 to TRBJ1-1; D remains unclear. CDR1 is SGHVS, CDR2 FQNEAQ, per germline. The CDR3 is 14 amino acids. V was cut by 2 bases and J by 0 bases, with 7 bases left in between. The chain's CDR3 is CASSLLYMNTEAFF. The CDR3 nucleotides read TGTGCCAGCAGCTTATTATACATGAACACTGAAGCTTTCTTT.

The gene calls are TRBV27 and TRBJ2-5, with no clear D. The V gene lost 6 bases and the J gene lost 4 bases, with 15 bases spanning the gap. Germline-derived CDR1 and CDR2 are MNHEY and SMNVEV (reference sequence). The CDR3 loop spans 14 amino acids. CDR3 region: CASSQGPGSETQYF. In nucleotides, the CDR3 is TGTGCCAGCAGCCAAGGTCCGGGTTCAGAGACCCAGTACTTC.